This TCR beta chain was profiled in a study of T cells in Graves' hyperthyroidism and ophthalmopathy. The wider study: Before treatment of any kind, peripheral blood was taken at initial diagnosis.

It was RNA transcripts that yielded the amplified TCR beta CDR3 regions. The HTBI primer set served for first-round RT-PCR of the TCR CDR3. Each CDR3 protein is one row after TCRdb ran MiXCR on the multiplex PCR reads. The profile shows about half a million distinct CDR3 sequences, under 25% of them singletons. The germline V gene has CDR1 LGHDT and CDR2 YNNKEL (reference sequence). The trim removed 1 base at V and 6 bases at J, leaving 6 bases unmatched. The CDR3 has 15 amino acids. Together with thyroid ultrasound, orbital computed tomography, serum thyroxine and TRAb, clinical symptoms were used for diagnoses. Study conclusions and caveats: The blood repertoire included most of the expanded thyroid clonotypes above 0.001. Stable hyperthyroidism was separated from ophthalmopathy by a model based on 13 V-J features.

This clonotype was recorded a few times. Its specificity is unknown. V gene TRBV3-1 combines with J gene TRBJ2-1; 7 positions agree with TRBD2. The sequenced sample was blood. The sequence came from a woman in her seventies with Graves' ophthalmopathy. This CDR3 is CASSQALRTSNEQFF. CDR3 DNA sequence: TGTGCCAGCAGCCAAGCGTTGAGGACTAGCAATGAGCAGTTCTTC.